Included here is one TCR beta chain sequence, with context. As yet, its antigen is unknown. Only in-frame clones appear in the TCRdb table, and some are missing; sequencing was by immunoSEQ multiplex PCR. The sample carries under 6,500 clones, roughly 80% recorded once. This CDR3 comprises 13 residues. In germline, CDR1 is ENHRY, CDR2 SYGVKD. V was cut by 0 bases and J by 10 bases, with 10 bases left in between. This sample is drawn from a study of OX40 agonist ivuxolimab in advanced cancers. Overall study context: The dose of intravenous ivuxolimab that patients received every 2 weeks ranged from 0.01 to 10 mg/kg. Study-wide findings and caveats: The work left the antigen specificity of expanded peripheral T cells undetermined. Also present in some nonresponders was a low level of normalized T-cell clonal expansion.

Autoimmune disease history or systemic immunosuppression led to patient exclusion. The chain links TRBV10-3 to TRBJ2-1; tentative D call: TRBD2 (5 bases). The sequenced sample was CD4+ or CD8+ T cells sorted from blood, obtained in a trial of the OX40 agonist ivuxolimab. The TCR was taken from an adult with an advanced solid tumor such as melanoma, head and neck, liver or kidney cancer. The CDR3 reads CAISESRESEQFF. DNA of the CDR3: TGTGCCATCAGTGAGTCTAGGGAGAGCGAGCAGTTCTTC.